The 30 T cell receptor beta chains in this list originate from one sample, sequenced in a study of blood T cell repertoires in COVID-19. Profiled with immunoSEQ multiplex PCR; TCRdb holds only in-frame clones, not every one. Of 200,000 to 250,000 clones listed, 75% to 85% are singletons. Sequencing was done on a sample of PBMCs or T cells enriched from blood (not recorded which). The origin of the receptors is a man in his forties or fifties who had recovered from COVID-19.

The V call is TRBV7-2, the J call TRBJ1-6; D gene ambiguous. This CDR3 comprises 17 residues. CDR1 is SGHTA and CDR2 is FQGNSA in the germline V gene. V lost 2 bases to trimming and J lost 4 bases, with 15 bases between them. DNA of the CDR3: TGTGCCAGCAGCTTAATTGCCAGGTCCAGTTATAATTCACCCCTCCACTTT. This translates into CASSLIARSSYNSPLHF.

The CDR3 loop reads CASRDRGKGEKLFF. The CDR3, as DNA: TGTGCCAGTCGAGACAGGGGGAAGGGTGAAAAACTGTTTTTT. The chain joins TRBV19 to TRBJ1-4; 9 bases align to TRBD1. Germline CDR1 and CDR2: LNHDA and SQIVND (reference sequence). The CDR3 spans 14 residues. Losses at the gene ends were 8 bases for V and 7 bases for J; bases not matched to a gene: 8. Drawing the rest from reference TRBV19 and TRBJ1-4, the complete variable domain is DGGITQSPKYLFRKEGQNVTLSCEQNLNHDAMYWYRQDPGQGLRLIYYSQIVNDFQKGDIAEGYSVSREKKESFPLTVTSAQKNPTAFYLCASRDRGKGEKLFFGSGTQLSVL.

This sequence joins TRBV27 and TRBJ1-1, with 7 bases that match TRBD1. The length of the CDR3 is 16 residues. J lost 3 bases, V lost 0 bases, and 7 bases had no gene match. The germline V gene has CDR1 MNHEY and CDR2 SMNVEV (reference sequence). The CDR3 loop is CASSLSYRQGDTEAFF. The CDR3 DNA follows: TGTGCCAGCAGTTTATCCTACCGACAGGGAGACACTGAAGCTTTCTTT.

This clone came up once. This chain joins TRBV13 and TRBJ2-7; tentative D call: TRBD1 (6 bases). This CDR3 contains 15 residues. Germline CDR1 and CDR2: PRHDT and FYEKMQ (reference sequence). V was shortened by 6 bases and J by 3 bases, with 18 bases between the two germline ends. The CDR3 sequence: CASRGSGQFFYEQYF. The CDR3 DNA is TGTGCCAGCAGGGGGAGCGGACAGTTTTTCTACGAGCAGTACTTC.

The CDR3 loop reads CASSLSFYNEQFF. In nucleotides, the CDR3 is TGTGCCAGCAGTTTAAGCTTTTACAATGAGCAGTTCTTC. This chain uses TRBV27 with TRBJ2-1, with D unclear. Germline assignment: CDR1 MNHEY and CDR2 SMNVEV (reference sequence). The CDR3 totals 13 residues. The ends were cut back, 2 bases at V and 4 bases at J, with 6 bases in the middle.

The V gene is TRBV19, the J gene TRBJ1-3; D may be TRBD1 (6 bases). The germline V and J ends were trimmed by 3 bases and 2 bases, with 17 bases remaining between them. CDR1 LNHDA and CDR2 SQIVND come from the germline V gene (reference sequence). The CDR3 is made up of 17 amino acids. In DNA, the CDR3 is TGTGCCAGTAGTATTTATGCGGGCCGACAGGCTGGAAACACCATATATTTT. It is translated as CASSIYAGRQAGNTIYF. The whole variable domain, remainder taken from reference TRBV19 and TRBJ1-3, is DGGITQSPKYLFRKEGQNVTLSCEQNLNHDAMYWYRQDPGQGLRLIYYSQIVNDFQKGDIAEGYSVSREKKESFPLTVTSAQKNPTAFYLCASSIYAGRQAGNTIYFGEGSWLTVV.

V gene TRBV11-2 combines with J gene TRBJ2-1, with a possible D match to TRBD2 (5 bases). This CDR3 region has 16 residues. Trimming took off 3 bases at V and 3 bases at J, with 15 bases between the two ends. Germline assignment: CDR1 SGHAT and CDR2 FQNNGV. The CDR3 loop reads CASSFGESKGYNEQFF. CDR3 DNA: TGTGCCAGCAGCTTTGGGGAGAGCAAAGGCTACAATGAGCAGTTCTTC.

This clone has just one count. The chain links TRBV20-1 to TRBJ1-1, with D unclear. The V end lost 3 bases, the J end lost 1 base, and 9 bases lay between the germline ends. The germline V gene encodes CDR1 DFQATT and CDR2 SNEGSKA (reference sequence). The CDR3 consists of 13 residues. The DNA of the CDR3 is TGCAGTGCTAGTCTTACCAGGAACACTGAAGCTTTCTTT. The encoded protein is CSASLTRNTEAFF.

This chain's CDR3 is CASSQTTTVGGYTF. The CDR3 nucleotides read TGCGCCAGCAGCCAAACTACGACAGTGGGGGGCTACACCTTC. The chain is built from TRBV4-1 and TRBJ1-2; a weak D match, TRBD1 (5 bases). The CDR3 loop spans 14 amino acids. V lost 2 bases, J lost 8 bases, and 15 bases lay in between. Per the germline V gene, CDR1 is MGHRA and CDR2 is YSYEKL.

The CDR3 is CASSPREETQYF. CDR3 nucleotides: TGTGCCAGCAGCCCCAGGGAAGAGACCCAGTACTTC. This chain joins TRBV9 and TRBJ2-5, with D perhaps TRBD1 (5 bases). V was trimmed by 4 bases and J by 3 bases, leaving 7 bases between them. CDR3 length equals 12 residues. In germline, CDR1 is SGDLS, CDR2 YYNGEE. Together with reference TRBV9 and TRBJ2-5, the CDR3 gives the full variable domain: DSGVTQTPKHLITATGQRVTLRCSPRSGDLSVYWYQQSLDQGLQFLIQYYNGEERAKGNILERFSAQQFPDLHSELNLSSLELGDSALYFCASSPREETQYFGPGTRLLVL.

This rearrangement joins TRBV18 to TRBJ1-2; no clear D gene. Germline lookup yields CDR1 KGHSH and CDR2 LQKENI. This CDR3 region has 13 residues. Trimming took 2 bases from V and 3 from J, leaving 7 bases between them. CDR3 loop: CASSPNEHYGYTF. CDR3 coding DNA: TGTGCCAGCTCACCAAACGAGCACTATGGCTACACCTTC.

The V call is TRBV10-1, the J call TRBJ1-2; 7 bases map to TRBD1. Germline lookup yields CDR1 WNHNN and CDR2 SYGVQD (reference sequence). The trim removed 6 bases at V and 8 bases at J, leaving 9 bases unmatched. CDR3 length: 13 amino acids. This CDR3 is CASRGKGAQGYTF. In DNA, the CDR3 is TGCGCCAGCAGGGGGAAGGGGGCGCAGGGCTACACCTTC.

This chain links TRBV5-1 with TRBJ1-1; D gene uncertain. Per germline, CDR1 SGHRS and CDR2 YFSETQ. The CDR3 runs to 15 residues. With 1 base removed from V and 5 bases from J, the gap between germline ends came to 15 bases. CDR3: CASSLYQRSGTEAFF. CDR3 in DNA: TGCGCCAGCAGCTTGTATCAGAGATCGGGGACTGAAGCTTTCTTT.

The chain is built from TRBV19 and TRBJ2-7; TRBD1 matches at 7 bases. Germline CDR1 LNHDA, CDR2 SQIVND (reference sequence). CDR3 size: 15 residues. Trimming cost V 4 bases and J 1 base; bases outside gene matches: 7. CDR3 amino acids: CASSRGTASSYEQYF. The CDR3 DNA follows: TGTGCCAGTAGTAGAGGGACAGCCTCTTCCTACGAGCAGTACTTC.

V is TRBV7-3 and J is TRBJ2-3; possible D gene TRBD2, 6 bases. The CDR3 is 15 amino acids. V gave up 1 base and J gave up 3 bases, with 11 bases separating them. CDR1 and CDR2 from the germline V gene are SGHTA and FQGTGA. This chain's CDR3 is CASSLSSSETDTQYF. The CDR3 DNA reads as TGTGCCAGCAGCTTAAGTTCTAGCGAAACAGATACGCAGTATTTT.

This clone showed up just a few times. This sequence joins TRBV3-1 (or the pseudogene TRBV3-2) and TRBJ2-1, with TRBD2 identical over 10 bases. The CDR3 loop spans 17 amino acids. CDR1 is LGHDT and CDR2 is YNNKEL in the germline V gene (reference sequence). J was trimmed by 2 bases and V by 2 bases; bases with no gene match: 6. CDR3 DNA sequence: TGTGCCAGCAGCCAACGATCTAGCGGGAGAACCTACAATGAGCAGTTCTTC. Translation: CASSQRSSGRTYNEQFF.

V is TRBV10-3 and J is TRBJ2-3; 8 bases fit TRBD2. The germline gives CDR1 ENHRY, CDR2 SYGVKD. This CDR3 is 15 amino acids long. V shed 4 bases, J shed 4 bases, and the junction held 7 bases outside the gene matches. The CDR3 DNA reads TGTGCCATCAGTGGGATAGCGGGGTTATCAGATACGCAGTATTTT. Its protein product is CAISGIAGLSDTQYF.

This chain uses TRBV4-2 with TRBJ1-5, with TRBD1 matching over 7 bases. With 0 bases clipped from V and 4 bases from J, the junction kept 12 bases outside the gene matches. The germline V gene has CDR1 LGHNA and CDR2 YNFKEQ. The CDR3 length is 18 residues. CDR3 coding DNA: TGTGCCAGCAGCCAAGAAATTCGGACAGGCGTCCAAAATCAGCCCCAGCATTTT. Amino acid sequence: CASSQEIRTGVQNQPQHF.

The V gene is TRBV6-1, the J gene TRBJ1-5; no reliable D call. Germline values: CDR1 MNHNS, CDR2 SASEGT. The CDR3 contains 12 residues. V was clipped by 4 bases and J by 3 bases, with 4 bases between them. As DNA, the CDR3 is TGTGCCAGCAGTGGTCTCAATCAGCCCCAGCATTTT. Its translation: CASSGLNQPQHF.

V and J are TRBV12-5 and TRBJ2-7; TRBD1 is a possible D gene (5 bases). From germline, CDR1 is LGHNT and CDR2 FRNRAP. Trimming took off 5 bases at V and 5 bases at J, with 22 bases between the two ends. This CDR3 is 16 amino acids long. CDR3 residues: CASGGPSWGRIHEQYF. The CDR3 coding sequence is TGTGCTAGTGGTGGACCTTCGTGGGGCAGGATCCACGAGCAGTACTTC. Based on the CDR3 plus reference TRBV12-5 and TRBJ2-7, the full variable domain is DARVTQTPRHKVTEMGQEVTMRCQPILGHNTVFWYRQTMMQGLELLAYFRNRAPLDDSGMPKDRFSAEMPDATLATLKIQPSEPRDSAVYFCASGGPSWGRIHEQYFGPGTRLTVT.

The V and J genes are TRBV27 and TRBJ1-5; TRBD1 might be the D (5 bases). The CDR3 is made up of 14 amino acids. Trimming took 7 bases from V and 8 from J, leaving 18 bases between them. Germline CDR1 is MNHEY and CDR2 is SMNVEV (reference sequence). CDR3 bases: TGTGCCAGCAAACCCGGGGGGAACGAAAAGCCCCAGCATTTT. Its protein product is CASKPGGNEKPQHF.

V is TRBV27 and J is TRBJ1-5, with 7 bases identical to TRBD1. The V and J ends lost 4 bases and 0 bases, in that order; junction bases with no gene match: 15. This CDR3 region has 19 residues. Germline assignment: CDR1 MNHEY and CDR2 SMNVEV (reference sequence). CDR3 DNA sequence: TGTGCCAGCAGTTCCCTTCACAACCCACAGGGGATTAGCAATCAGCCCCAGCATTTT. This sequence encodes CASSSLHNPQGISNQPQHF.

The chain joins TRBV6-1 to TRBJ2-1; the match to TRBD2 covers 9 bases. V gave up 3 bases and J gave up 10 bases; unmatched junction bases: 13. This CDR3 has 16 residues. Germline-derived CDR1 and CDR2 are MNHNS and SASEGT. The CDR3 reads CASSDLLAGAFGEQFF. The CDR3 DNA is TGTGCCAGCAGTGATTTACTAGCGGGCGCCTTCGGCGAGCAGTTCTTC.

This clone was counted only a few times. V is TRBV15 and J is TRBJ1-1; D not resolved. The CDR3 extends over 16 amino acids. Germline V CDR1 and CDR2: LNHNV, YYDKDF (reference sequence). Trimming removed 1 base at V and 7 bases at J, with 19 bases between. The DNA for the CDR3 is TGTGCCACCAGCAGAGGGAGGGCCGTCTATGCTGGTGAAGCTTTCTTT. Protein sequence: CATSRGRAVYAGEAFF. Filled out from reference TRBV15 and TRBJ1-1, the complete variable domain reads DAMVIQNPRYQVTQFGKPVTLSCSQTLNHNVMYWYQQKSSQAPKLLFHYYDKDFNNEADTPDNFQSRRPNTSFCFLDIRSPGLGDTAMYLCATSRGRAVYAGEAFFGQGTRLTVV.

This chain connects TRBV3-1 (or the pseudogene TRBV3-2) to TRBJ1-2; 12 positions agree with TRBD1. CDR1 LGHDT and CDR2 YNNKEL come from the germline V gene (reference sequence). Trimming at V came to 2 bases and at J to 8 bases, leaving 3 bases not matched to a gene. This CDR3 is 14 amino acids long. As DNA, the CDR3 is TGTGCCAGCAGCCAATGGGACAGGGGGCAAGGCTACACCTTC. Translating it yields CASSQWDRGQGYTF.

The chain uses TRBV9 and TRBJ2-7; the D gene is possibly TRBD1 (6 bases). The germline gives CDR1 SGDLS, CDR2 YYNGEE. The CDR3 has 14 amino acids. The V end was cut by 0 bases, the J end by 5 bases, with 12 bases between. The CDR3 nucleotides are TGTGCCAGCAGCGTAGATGGCAGGGGCCACGAGCAGTACTTC. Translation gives CASSVDGRGHEQYF.

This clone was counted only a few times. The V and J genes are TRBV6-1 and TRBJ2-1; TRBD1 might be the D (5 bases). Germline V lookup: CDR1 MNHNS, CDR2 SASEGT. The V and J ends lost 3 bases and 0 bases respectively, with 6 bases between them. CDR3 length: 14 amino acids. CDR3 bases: TGTGCCAGCAGTGAGGACATCTCCTACAATGAGCAGTTCTTC. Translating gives CASSEDISYNEQFF.

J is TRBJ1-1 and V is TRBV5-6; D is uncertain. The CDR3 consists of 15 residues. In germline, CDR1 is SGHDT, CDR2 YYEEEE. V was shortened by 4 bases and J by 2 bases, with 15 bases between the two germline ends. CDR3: CASSPWMEYNTEAFF. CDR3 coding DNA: TGTGCCAGCAGCCCCTGGATGGAGTATAACACTGAAGCTTTCTTT.

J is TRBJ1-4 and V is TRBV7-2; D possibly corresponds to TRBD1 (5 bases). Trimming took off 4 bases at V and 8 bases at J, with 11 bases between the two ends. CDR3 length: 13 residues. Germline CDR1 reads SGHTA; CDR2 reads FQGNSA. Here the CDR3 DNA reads TGTGCCAGCAGCTCGCCGACAGACGAAAAACTGTTTTTT. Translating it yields CASSSPTDEKLFF.

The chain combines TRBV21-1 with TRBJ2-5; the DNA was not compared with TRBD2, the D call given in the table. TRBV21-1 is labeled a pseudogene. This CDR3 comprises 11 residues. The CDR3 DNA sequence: TGTGCCAGCAGGGGGGGTAAGACCCAGTACTTC. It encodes CASRGGKTQYF.